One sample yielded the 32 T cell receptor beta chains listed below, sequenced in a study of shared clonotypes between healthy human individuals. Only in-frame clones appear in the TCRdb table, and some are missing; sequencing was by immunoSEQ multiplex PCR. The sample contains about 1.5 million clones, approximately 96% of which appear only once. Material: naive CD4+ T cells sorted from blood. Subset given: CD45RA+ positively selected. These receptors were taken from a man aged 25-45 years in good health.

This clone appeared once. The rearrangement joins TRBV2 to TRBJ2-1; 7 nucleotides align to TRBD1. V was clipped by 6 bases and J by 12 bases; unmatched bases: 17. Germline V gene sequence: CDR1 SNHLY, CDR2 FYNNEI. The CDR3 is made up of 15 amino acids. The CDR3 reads CASSASGTDLHGQFF. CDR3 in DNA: TGTGCCAGCAGCGCCTCCGGGACAGACCTACACGGGCAGTTCTTC. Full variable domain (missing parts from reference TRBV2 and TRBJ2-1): EPEVTQTPSHQVTQMGQEVILRCVPISNHLYFYWYRQILGQKVEFLVSFYNNEISEKSEIFDDQFSVERPDGSNFTLKIRSTKLEDSAMYFCASSASGTDLHGQFFGPGTRLTVL.

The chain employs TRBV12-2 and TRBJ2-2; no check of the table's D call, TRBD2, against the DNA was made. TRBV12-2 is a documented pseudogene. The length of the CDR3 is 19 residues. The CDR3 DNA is TGTGCAAGTCACTCTCGGGGCGGGAGATTAAAGAGGAACACCGGGGAGCTGTTTTTT. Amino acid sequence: CASHSRGGRLKRNTGELFF.

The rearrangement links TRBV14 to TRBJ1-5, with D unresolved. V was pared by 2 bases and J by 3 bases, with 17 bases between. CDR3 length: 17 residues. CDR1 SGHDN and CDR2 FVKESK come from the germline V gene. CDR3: CASSQLISAFYNQPQHF. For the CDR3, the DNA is TGTGCCAGCAGCCAACTGATATCTGCTTTCTACAATCAGCCCCAGCATTTT.

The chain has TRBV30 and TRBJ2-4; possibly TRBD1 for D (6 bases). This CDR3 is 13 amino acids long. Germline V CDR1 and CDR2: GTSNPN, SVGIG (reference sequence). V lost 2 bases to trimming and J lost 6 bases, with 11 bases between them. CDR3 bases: TGTGCCTGGAGTTTCGGGACACCAAACATTCAGTACTTC. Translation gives CAWSFGTPNIQYF. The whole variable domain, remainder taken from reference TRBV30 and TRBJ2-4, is SQTIHQWPATLVQPVGSPLSLECTVEGTSNPNLYWYRQAAGRGLQLLFYSVGIGQISSEVPQNLSASRPQDRQFILSSKKLLLSDSGFYLCAWSFGTPNIQYFGAGTRLSVL.

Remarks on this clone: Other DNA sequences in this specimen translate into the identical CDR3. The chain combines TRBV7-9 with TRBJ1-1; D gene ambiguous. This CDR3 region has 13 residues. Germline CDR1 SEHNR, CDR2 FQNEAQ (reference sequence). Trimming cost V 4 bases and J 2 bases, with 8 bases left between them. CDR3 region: CASSSDGNTEAFF. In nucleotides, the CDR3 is TGTGCCAGCAGCTCTGACGGCAACACTGAAGCTTTCTTT.

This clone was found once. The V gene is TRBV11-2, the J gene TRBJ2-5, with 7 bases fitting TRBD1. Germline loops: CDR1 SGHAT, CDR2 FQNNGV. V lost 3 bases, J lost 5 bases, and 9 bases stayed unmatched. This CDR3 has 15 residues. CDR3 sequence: CASSFFRGSRETQYF. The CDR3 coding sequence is TGTGCCAGCAGCTTTTTCAGGGGGTCCCGTGAGACCCAGTACTTC.

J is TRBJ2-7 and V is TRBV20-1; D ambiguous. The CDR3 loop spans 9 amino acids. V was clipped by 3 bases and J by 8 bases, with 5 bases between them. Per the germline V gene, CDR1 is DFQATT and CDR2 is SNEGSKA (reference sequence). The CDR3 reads CSASPQQYF. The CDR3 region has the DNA TGCAGTGCTAGTCCCCAGCAGTACTTC.

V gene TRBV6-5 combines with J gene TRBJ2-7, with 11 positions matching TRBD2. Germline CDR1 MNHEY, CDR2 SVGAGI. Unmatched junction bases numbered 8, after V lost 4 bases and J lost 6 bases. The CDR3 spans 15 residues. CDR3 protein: CASSFTPSGRREQYF. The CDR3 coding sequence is TGTGCCAGCAGTTTTACCCCTAGCGGGAGGCGCGAGCAGTACTTC.

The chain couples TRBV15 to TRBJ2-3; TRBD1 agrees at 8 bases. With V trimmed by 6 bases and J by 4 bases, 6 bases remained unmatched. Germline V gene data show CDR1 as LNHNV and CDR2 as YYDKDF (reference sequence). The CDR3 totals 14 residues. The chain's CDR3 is CATSPDRAADTQYF. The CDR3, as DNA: TGTGCCACCAGTCCGGACAGGGCTGCAGATACGCAGTATTTT.

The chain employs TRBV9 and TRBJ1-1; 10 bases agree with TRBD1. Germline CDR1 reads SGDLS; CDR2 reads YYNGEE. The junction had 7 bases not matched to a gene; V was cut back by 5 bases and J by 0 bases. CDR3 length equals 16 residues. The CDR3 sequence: CASSAGTGAVNTEAFF. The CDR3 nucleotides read TGTGCCAGCAGTGCCGGGACAGGGGCTGTGAACACTGAAGCTTTCTTT. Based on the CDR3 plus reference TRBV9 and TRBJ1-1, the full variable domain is DSGVTQTPKHLITATGQRVTLRCSPRSGDLSVYWYQQSLDQGLQFLIQYYNGEERAKGNILERFSAQQFPDLHSELNLSSLELGDSALYFCASSAGTGAVNTEAFFGQGTRLTVV.

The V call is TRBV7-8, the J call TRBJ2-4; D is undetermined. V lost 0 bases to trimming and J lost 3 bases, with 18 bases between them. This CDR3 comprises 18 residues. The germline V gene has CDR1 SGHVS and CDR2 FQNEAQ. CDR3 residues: CASSLALSSGVGKNIQYF. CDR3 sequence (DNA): TGTGCCAGCAGCTTAGCGCTTTCTAGTGGTGTTGGCAAAAACATTCAGTACTTC.

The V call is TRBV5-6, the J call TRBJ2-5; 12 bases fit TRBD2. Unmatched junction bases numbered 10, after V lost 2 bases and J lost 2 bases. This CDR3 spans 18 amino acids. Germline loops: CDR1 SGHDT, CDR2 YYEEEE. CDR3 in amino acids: CASSFVGRLAGVQETQYF. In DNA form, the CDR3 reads TGTGCCAGCAGCTTTGTAGGGCGACTAGCGGGAGTTCAAGAGACCCAGTACTTC.

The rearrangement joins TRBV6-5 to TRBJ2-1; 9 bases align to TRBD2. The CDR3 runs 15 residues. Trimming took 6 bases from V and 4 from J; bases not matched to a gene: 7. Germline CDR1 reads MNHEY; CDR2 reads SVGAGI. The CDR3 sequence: CASRKTSGRYNEQFF. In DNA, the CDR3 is TGTGCCAGCAGAAAAACCAGCGGGAGGTACAATGAGCAGTTCTTC.

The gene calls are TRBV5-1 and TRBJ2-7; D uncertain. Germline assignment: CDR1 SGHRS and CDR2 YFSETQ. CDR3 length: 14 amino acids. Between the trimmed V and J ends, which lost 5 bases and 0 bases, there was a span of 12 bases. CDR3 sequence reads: CASSRTASSYEQYF. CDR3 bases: TGCGCCAGCAGTCGGACCGCTAGCTCCTACGAGCAGTACTTC.

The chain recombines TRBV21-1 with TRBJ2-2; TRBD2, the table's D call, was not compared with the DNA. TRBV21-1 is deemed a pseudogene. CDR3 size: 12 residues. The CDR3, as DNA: TGTGCCAGGAGAGAGTGTGGCGGGGAGCTGTTTTTT. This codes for CARRECGGELFF.

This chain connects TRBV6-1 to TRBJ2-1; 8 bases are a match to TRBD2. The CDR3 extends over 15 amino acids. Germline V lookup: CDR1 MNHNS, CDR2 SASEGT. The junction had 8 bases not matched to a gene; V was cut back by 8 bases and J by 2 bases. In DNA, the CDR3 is TGTGCCAGCGATAGATTAGCGGGGACCTACAATGAGCAGTTCTTC. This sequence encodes CASDRLAGTYNEQFF.

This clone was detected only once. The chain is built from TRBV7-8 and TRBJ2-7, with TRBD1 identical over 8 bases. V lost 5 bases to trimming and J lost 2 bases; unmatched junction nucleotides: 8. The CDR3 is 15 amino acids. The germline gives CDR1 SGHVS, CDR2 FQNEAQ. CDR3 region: CASSRSTGEAYEQYF. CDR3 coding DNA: TGTGCCAGCAGCCGGTCGACAGGGGAAGCCTACGAGCAGTACTTC. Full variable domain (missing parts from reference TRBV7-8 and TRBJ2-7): GAGVSQSPRYKVAKRGQDVALRCDPISGHVSLFWYQQALGQGPEFLTYFQNEAQLDKSGLPSDRFFAERPEGSVSTLKIQRTQQEDSAVYLCASSRSTGEAYEQYFGPGTRLTVT.

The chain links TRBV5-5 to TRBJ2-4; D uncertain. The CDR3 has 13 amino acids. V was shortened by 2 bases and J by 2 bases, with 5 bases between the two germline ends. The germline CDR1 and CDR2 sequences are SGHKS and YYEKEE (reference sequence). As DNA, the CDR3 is TGTGCCAGCAGCTTAGGGACCAAAAACATTCAGTACTTC. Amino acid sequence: CASSLGTKNIQYF.

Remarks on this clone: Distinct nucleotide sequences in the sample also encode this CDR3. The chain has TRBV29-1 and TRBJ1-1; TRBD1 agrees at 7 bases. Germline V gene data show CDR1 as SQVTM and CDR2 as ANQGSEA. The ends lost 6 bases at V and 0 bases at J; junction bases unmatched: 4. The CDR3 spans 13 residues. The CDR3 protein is CSVDRVLNTEAFF. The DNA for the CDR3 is TGCAGCGTCGACAGGGTCCTGAACACTGAAGCTTTCTTT.

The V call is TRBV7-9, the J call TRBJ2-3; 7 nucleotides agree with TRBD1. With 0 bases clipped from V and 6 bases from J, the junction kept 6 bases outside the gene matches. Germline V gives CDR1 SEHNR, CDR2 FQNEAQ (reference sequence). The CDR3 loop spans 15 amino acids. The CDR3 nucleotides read TGTGCCAGCAGCTTAGCGCAGACAGGGTCGGATACGCAGTATTTT. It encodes CASSLAQTGSDTQYF.

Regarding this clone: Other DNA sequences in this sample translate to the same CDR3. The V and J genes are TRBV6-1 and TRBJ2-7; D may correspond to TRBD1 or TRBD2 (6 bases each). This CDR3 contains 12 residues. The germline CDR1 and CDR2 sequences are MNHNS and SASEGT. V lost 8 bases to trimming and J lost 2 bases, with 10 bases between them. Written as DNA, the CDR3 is TGTGCCAGCTCTAGGGGGGCCTACGAGCAGTACTTC. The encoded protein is CASSRGAYEQYF.

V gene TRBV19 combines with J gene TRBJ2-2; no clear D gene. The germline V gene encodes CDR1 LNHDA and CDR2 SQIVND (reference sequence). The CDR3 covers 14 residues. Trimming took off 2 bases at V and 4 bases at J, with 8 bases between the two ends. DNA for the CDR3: TGTGCCAGTAGTATAAGGGAAGGCACCGGGGAGCTGTTTTTT. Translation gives CASSIREGTGELFF.

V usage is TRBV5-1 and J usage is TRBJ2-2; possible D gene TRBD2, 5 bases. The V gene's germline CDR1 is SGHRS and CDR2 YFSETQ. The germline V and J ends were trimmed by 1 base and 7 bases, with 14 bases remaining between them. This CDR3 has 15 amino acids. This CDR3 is CASSLLTTGFGELFF. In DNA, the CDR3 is TGCGCCAGCAGCTTGTTGACGACGGGATTCGGGGAGCTGTTTTTT.

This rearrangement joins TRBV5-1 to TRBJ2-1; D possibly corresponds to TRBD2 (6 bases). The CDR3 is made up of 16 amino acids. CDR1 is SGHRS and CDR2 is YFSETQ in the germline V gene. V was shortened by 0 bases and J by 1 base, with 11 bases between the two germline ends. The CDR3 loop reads CASSLEAGFSYNEQFF. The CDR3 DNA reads TGCGCCAGCAGCTTGGAGGCGGGGTTTTCCTACAATGAGCAGTTCTTC.

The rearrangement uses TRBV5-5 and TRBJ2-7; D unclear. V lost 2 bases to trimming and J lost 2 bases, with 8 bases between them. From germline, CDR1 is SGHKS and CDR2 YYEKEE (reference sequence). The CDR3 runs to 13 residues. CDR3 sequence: CASSFGQTYEQYF. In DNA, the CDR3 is TGTGCCAGCAGCTTCGGCCAAACCTACGAGCAGTACTTC.

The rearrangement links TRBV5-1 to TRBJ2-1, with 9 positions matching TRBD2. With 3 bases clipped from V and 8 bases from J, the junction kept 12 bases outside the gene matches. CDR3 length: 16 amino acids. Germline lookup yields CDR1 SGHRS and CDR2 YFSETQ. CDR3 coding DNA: TGCGCCAGCAGCTCTTTAGCGGGAGAACGACCCGATGAGCAGTTCTTC. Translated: CASSSLAGERPDEQFF.

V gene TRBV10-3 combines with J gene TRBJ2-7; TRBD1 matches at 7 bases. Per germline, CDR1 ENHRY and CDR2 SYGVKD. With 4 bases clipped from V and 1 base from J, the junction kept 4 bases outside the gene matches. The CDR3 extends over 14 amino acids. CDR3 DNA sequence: TGTGCCATCAGTGGAACAGGGGAGTCCTACGAGCAGTACTTC. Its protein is CAISGTGESYEQYF.

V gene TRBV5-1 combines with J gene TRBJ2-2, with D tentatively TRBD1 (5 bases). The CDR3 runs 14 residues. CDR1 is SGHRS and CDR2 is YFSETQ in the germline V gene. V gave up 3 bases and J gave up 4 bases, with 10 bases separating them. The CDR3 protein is CASSSAGATGELFF. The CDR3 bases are TGCGCCAGCAGCTCTGCTGGGGCCACCGGGGAGCTGTTTTTT.

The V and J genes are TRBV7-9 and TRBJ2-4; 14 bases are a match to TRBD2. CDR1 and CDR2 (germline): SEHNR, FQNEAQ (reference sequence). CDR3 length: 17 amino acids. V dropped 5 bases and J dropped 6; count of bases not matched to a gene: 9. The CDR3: CASSIIPGLAGVNIQYF. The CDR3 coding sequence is TGTGCCAGCAGCATCATACCGGGACTAGCGGGAGTAAACATTCAGTACTTC.

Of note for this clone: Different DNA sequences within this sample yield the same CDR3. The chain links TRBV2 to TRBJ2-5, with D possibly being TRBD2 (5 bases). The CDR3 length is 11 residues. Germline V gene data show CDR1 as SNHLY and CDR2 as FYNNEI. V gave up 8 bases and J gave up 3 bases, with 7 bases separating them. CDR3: CASSREETQYF. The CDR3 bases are TGTGCCAGCTCGAGGGAAGAGACCCAGTACTTC.

The CDR3 DNA reads as TGCGCCAGCAGCCAGGACAGGGGGCACAATGAGCAGTTCTTC. Its protein is CASSQDRGHNEQFF. V and J are TRBV5-1 and TRBJ2-1, with TRBD1 matching over 11 bases. Germline CDR1 SGHRS, CDR2 YFSETQ. The CDR3 extends over 14 amino acids. Trimming at V came to 4 bases and at J to 5 bases, leaving 2 bases not matched to a gene.

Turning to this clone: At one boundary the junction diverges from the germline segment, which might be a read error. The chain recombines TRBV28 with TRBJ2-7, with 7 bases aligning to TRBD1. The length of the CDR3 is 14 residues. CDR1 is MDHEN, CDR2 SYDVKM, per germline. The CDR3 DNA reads TGTGCCAGCAGTTTTAGCATACCCGCCGGGACAGTTTATTTC. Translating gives CASSFSIPAGTVYF. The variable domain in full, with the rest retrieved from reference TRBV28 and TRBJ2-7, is DVKVTQSSRYLVKRTGEKVFLECVQDMDHENMFWYRQDPGLGLRLIYFSYDVKMKEKGDIPEGYSVSREKKERFSLILESASTNQTSMYLCASSFSIPAGTVYFGPGTRLTVT.